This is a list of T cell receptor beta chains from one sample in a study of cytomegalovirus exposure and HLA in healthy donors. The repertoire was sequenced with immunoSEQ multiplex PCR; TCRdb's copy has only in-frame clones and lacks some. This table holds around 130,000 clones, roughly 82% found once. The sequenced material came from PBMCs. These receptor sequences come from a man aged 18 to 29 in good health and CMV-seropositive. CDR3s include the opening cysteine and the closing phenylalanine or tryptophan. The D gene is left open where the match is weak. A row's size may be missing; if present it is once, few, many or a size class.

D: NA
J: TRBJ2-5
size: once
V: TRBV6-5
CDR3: CASSYIQGGVEETQYF
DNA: TGTGCCAGCAGTTACATACAGGGGGGGGTGGAAGAGACCCAGTACTTC

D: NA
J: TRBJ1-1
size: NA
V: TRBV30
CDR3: CAWSPTVNTEAFF
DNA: TGTGCCTGGAGTCCGACAGTGAACACTGAAGCTTTCTTT

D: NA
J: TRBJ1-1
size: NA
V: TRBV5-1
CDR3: CASSYQGYNTEAFF
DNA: TGCGCCAGCAGCTATCAGGGTTATAACACTGAAGCTTTCTTT

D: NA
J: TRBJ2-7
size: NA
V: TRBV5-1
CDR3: CASSLGQRAYYEQYF
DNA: TGCGCCAGCAGCTTGGGACAACGAGCTTACTACGAGCAGTACTTC

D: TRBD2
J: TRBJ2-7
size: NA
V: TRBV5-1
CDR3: CASSLDPGLVYEQYF
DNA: TGCGCCAGCAGCTTGGACCCCGGACTAGTTTACGAGCAGTACTTC

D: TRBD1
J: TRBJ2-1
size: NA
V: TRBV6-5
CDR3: CASSGQGDNEQFF
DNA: TGTGCCAGCAGCGGACAGGGGGACAATGAGCAGTTCTTC

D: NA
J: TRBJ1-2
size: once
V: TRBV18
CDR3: CASSPPPEGAGYTF
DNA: TGTGCCAGCTCACCACCCCCTGAAGGGGCTGGCTACACCTTC

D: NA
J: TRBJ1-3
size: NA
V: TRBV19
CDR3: CASSPWSNSGNTIYF
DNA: TGTGCCAGTAGTCCATGGAGCAACTCTGGAAACACCATATATTTT

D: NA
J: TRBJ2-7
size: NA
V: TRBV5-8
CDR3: CASSYTATGRQYF
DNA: TGTGCCAGCAGCTATACGGCAACAGGGAGGCAGTACTTC

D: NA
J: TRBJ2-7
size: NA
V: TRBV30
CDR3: CAWSEQYEQYF
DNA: TGTGCCTGGAGTGAACAGTACGAGCAGTACTTC

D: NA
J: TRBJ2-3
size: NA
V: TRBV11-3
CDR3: CASSLDQGDTDTQYF
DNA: TGTGCCAGCAGCTTAGATCAAGGAGACACAGATACGCAGTATTTT

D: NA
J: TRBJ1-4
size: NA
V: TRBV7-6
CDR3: CASSPHRDVGEKLFF
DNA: TGTGCCAGCAGCCCACACAGGGACGTAGGTGAAAAACTGTTTTTT

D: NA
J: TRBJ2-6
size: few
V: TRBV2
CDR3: CASYPYYSSGANVLTF
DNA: TGTGCCAGCTACCCTTATTACAGCTCTGGGGCCAACGTCCTGACTTTC

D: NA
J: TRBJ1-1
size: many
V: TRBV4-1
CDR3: CASSQGGGGNTEAFF
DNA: TGCGCCAGCAGCCAGGGCGGGGGTGGGAACACTGAAGCTTTCTTT

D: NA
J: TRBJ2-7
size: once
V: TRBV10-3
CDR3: CAIKDEGREQYF
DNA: TGTGCCATCAAAGACGAAGGGAGGGAGCAGTACTTC

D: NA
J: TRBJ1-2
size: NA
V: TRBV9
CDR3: CASRPRDGYTF
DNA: TGTGCCAGCAGGCCCAGGGATGGCTACACCTTC

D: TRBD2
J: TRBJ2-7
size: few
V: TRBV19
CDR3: CASSMEAGDPYEQYF
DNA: TGTGCCAGTAGTATGGAAGCGGGGGACCCCTACGAGCAGTACTTC

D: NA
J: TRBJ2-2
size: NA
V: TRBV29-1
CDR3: CSGSGGADTGELFF
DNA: TGCAGCGGGTCGGGGGGCGCGGACACCGGGGAGCTGTTTTTT

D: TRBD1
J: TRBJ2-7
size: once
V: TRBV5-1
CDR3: CASGAGQGSYEQYF
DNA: TGCGCCAGCGGGGCGGGACAGGGCTCCTACGAGCAGTACTTC

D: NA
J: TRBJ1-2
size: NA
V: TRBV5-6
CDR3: CASSDMGGSYGYTF
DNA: TGTGCCAGCAGCGATATGGGAGGGAGCTATGGCTACACCTTC

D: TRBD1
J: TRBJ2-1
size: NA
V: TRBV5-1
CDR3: CASSLDRGQFGEQFF
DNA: TGCGCCAGCAGTTTGGACAGGGGACAGTTCGGTGAGCAGTTCTTC

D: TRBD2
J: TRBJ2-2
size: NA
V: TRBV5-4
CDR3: CASSLLTGTTNTGELFF
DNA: TGTGCCAGCAGCCTTTTAACTGGGACTACGAACACCGGGGAGCTGTTTTTT

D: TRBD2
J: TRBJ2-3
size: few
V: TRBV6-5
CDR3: CASSLTSGSTDTQYF
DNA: TGTGCCAGCAGTTTGACTAGCGGGAGCACAGATACGCAGTATTTT

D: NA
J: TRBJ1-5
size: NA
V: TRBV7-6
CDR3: CASSPPGGNQPQHF
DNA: TGTGCCAGCAGCCCCCCCGGGGGAAATCAGCCCCAGCATTTT

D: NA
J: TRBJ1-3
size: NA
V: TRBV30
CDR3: CAWRWTDSGNTIYF
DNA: TGTGCCTGGAGGTGGACAGATTCTGGAAACACCATATATTTT

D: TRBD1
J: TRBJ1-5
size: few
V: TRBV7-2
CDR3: CASSPDRVGNQPQHF
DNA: TGTGCCAGCAGCCCCGACAGGGTGGGCAATCAGCCCCAGCATTTT

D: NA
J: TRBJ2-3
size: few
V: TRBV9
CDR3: CASSVYRDTQYF
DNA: TGTGCCAGCAGCGTTTATAGAGATACGCAGTATTTT

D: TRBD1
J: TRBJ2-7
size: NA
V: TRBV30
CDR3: CAWSVGTGAYEQYF
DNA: TGTGCCTGGAGTGTAGGGACAGGGGCTTACGAGCAGTACTTC

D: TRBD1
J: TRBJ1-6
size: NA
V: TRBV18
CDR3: CASSRMTGDNSPLHF
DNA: TGTGCCAGCTCAAGAATGACAGGGGATAATTCACCCCTCCACTTT

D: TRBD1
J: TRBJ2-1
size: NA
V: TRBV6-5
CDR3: CASIQTGTGVNEQFF
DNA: TGTGCCAGCATCCAGACCGGGACAGGGGTCAATGAGCAGTTCTTC

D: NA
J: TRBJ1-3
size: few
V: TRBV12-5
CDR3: CASGPRARGNTIYF
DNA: TGTGCTAGTGGCCCCCGTGCGCGAGGAAACACCATATATTTT

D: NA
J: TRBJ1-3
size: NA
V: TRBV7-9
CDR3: CASSLGVRGNTIYF
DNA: TGTGCCAGCAGCCTCGGGGTTAGGGGAAACACCATATATTTT

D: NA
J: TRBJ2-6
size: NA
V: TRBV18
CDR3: CASSPPLGANGLTF
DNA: TGTGCCAGCTCACCTCCCTTGGGGGCCAACGGCCTGACTTTC

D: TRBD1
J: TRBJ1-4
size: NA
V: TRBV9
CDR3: CASSVRTGYYEKLFF
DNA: TGTGCCAGCAGCGTAAGGACAGGGTATTATGAAAAACTGTTTTTT

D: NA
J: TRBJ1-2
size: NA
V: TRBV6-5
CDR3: CASSLGRARGYTF
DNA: TGTGCCAGCAGCCTCGGCCGAGCGAGGGGCTACACCTTC

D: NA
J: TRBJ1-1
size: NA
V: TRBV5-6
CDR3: CASSLASARGTEAFF
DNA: TGTGCCAGCAGCCTAGCCTCGGCCCGGGGCACTGAAGCTTTCTTT

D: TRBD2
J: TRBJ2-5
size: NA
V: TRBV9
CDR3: CASSVTSGVKETQYF
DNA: TGTGCCAGCAGCGTCACTAGCGGGGTCAAAGAGACCCAGTACTTC

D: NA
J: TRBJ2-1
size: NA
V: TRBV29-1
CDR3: CSVVVGRYNEQFF
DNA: TGCAGCGTTGTTGTGGGGCGGTACAATGAGCAGTTCTTC

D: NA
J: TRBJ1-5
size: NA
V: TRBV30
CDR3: CAWSVPGNSNQPQHF
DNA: TGTGCCTGGAGTGTACCGGGGAATAGCAATCAGCCCCAGCATTTT

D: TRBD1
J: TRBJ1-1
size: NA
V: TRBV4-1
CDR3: CASSLWTGEDTEAFF
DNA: TGCGCCAGCAGCCTCTGGACAGGGGAAGACACTGAAGCTTTCTTT

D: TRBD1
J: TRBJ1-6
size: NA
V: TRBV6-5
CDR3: CASSYGGTVNSPLHF
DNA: TGTGCCAGCAGTTACGGGGGGACAGTAAATTCACCCCTCCACTTT

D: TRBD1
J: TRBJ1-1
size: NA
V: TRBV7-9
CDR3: CASSSPDRFEAFF
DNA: TGTGCCAGCAGCTCGCCGGACAGGTTCGAAGCTTTCTTT

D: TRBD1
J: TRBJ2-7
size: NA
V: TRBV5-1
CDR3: CASSLVIQGAYEQYF
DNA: TGCGCCAGCAGCTTGGTCATCCAGGGGGCCTACGAGCAGTACTTC

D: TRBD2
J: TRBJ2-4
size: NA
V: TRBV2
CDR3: CASSPLAGAVMNIQYF
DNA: TGTGCCAGCAGTCCGTTAGCGGGGGCCGTGATGAACATTCAGTACTTC

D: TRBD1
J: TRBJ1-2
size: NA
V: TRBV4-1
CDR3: CASSQVPGQGYGYTF
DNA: TGCGCCAGCAGCCAAGTTCCGGGACAGGGATATGGCTACACCTTC

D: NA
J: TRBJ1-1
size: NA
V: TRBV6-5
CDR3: CASSYTENTEAFF
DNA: TGTGCCAGCAGTTACACAGAGAACACTGAAGCTTTCTTT

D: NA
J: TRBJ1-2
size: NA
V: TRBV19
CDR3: CASTYTGSGYTF
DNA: TGTGCCAGTACCTATACGGGATCGGGCTACACCTTC

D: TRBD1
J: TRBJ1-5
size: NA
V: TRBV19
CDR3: CASSVRGDSSNQPQHF
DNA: TGTGCCAGTAGTGTACGCGGGGACAGTAGCAATCAGCCCCAGCATTTT

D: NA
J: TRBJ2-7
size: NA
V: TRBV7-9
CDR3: CASSLATGLMSYEQYF
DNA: TGTGCCAGCAGCTTAGCGACAGGATTGATGTCCTACGAGCAGTACTTC

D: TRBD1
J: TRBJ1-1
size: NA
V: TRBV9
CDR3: CASSVATGGHTEAFF
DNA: TGTGCCAGCAGCGTAGCAACAGGGGGCCACACTGAAGCTTTCTTT

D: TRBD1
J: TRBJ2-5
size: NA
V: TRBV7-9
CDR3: CASSLWNRDRLKETQYF
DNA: TGTGCCAGCAGCCTCTGGAATCGGGACAGACTTAAAGAGACCCAGTACTTC

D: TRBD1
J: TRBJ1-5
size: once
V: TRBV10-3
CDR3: CATKGLGDRVEQPQHF
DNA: TGTGCCACCAAAGGACTAGGGGACAGGGTTGAACAGCCCCAGCATTTT

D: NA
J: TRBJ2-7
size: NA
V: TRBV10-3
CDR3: CATVDSLSSYEQYF
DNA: TGTGCCACCGTGGACAGTTTAAGCTCCTACGAGCAGTACTTC

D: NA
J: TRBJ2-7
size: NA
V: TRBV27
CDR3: CASSLFPTSGRTYEQYF
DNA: TGTGCCAGCAGTTTATTCCCGACAAGCGGGCGAACCTACGAGCAGTACTTC

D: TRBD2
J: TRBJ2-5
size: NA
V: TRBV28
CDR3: CASSSVSGSKRETQYF
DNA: TGTGCCAGCAGTTCGGTTAGCGGGAGTAAAAGAGAGACCCAGTACTTC

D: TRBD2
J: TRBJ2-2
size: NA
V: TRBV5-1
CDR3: CASSLTSGGAAAGELFF
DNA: TGCGCCAGCAGCTTGACTAGCGGGGGGGCAGCCGCCGGGGAGCTGTTTTTT

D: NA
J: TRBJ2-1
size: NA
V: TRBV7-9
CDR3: CASSPRVEQFF
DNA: TGTGCCAGCAGCCCCCGGGTCGAGCAGTTCTTC

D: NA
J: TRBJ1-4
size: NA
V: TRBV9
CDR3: CASSVDVGGEKLFF
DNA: TGTGCCAGCAGCGTAGACGTGGGGGGGGAAAAACTGTTTTTT

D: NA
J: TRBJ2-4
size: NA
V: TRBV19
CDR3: CASSMGQEDIQYF
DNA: TGTGCCAGTAGTATGGGCCAGGAAGACATTCAGTACTTC